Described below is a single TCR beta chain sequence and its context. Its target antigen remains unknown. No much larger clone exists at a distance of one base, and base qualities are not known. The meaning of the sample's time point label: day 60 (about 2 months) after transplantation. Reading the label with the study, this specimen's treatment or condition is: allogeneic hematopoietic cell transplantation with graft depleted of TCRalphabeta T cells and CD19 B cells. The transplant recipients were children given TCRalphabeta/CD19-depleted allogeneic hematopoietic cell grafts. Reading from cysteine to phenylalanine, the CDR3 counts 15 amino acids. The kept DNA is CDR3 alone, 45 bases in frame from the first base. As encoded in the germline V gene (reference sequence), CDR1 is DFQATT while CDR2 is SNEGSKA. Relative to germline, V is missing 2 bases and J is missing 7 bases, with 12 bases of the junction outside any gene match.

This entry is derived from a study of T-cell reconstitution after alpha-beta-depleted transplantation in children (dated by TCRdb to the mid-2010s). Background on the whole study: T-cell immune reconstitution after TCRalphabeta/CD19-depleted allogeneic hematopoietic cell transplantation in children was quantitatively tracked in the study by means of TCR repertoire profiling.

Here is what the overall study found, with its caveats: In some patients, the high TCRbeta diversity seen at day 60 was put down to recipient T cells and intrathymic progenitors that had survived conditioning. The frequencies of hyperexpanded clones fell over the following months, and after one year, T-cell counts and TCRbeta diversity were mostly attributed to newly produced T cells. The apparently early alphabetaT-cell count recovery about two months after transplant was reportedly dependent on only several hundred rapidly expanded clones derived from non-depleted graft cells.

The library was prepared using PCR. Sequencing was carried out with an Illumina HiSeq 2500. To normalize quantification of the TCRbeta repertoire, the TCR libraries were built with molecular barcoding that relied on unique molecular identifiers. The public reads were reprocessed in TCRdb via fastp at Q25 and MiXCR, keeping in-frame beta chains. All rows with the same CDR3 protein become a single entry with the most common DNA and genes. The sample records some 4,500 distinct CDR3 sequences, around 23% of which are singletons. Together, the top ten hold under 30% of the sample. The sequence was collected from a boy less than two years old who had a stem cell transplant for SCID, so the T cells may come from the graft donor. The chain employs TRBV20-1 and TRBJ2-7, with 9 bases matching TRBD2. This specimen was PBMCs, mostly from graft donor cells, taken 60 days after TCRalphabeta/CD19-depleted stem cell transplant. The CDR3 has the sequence CSARTYEREVGEQYF. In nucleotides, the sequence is TGCAGTGCTAGAACGTACGAGCGGGAGGTCGGAGAGCAGTACTTC.